Included here is one TCR beta chain sequence, with context. The antigen it binds to is not known. The record has no base qualities; no much larger clone is one base away. The sample originates from a study of shared clonotypes between healthy human individuals (dated by TCRdb to between 2020 and 2021). Some background on the complete study: Three men and a couple of women, aged 18 to 49 years, made up the cohort. For each donor, CD4 naive and CD4 memory were each given three plates, CD8 naive was given two plates, and CD8 memory was given one plate. The study deeply sequenced blood TCR repertoires of about 5 healthy adults to estimate repertoire size and the extent of clonotype sharing between individuals. To increase sequencing depth and limit assay-specific biases, TCR repertoire library preparation and sequencing were carried out by different laboratories using diverse techniques. Leukapheresis yielded between about 0.8 and 8.9 billion PBMCs per donor.

The donors were healthy, HIV-negative adults with no recently reported acute infections or vaccinations. Only Caucasian adults living in Nashville, Tennessee, USA were represented among the donors. CD4+ T cells were enriched through magnetic negative selection, after which naive cells were positively selected on CD45RA and the remaining negative fraction served as the memory subset. Blood was obtained by leukapheresis, after which PBMCs were separated by Ficoll-Histopaque density gradient centrifugation and cryopreserved in liquid nitrogen vapor phase. Purity and quantity of every magnetically sorted T cell population were checked by analytical flow cytometry. Genomic DNA was isolated from every sorted fraction and measured by UV absorbance on a Nanodrop 2000c. Points the paper makes about the study in general: Compared with non-shared clonotypes, clonotypes shared by all four sorted-subset donors had higher generation probabilities. Sampling was restricted to blood, and TCR repertoires in tissue are likely to differ from TCR repertoires in blood. Incomplete sequencing was indicated by rarefaction of sorted-subset datasets, despite the large sequencing depth. Naive subsets generally had larger estimated clonotype richness than memory subsets did. Across a handful of donors, roughly 5.1% of naive CD4, approximately 3.6% of naive CD8, about 2% of memory CD4, and 0.4% to 0.45% of memory CD8 clonotypes were shared. The genetic and exposure-history diversity represented was limited by the small number of donors. Based on pairwise subsampling, the degree of clonotype sharing among donors was expected to be affected by sequencing depth.

TCR CDR3 regions were amplified from genomic DNA by multiplex PCR using the deep immunoSEQ assay. Genomic DNA extracted from each cell subset was distributed evenly over all wells of several immunoSEQ 96-well plates, and each plate served as one replicate. For sorted subsets, roughly 200 ng of genomic DNA, equivalent to around 30,000 T cell genomes, went into each replicate PCR. The purified libraries were quantified using a Qubit 3.0 fluorometer, sized with a Bioanalyzer 2100, and then quantified again using the KAPA Library Quantification kit. Every immunoSEQ 96-well plate was sequenced on a separate single-read 150-cycle Illumina NextSeq 550 flow cell. The paper's data handling went like this. Because the immunoSEQ output held only junctional sequences and lacked quality scores, the filtering could not match the filtering applied to full-length reads. To assign V/J genes and CDR3, sequences were annotated using PyIR, a Python wrapper for IgBLAST v1.9, with IMGT germline references. Reads with weak V/J assignments (E-value above 1e-6), missing CDR3, stop codons, out-of-frame junctions, or ambiguous translated residues were removed. V3J clonotypes were defined as sequences sharing an identical inferred V gene, J gene, and CDR3 amino acid sequence. Percentage overlap between repertoires was calculated by dividing the number of shared unique clonotypes by the size of the smaller repertoire. RTK rarefaction, the Chao1 estimator, and Recon v2.1 estimates of unobserved clonotypes were used to assess repertoire richness. OLGA was used to compute generation probabilities for all TCRbeta clonotypes that the gDNA method yielded from a few donors. This is the immuneACCESS table as TCRdb keeps it, with only in-frame sequences that have V and J called. A part of the clones is gone; compared with another copy, unresolved V genes explain less than half, and the rest is unexplained. Clonal size and the V and J genes are those of that table, whereas D and trimming came from the DNA. Recorded for this sample are 1,500,000 or so clones; around 97% of them occurred a single time. Roughly 1.2% of the sample goes to the ten largest clones.

The CDR3 measures 16 amino acids from cysteine to phenylalanine. Only the CDR3 DNA stays, 48 bases, in frame from base 1. CDR1 and CDR2 were assigned from the germline V gene (reference sequence) as SEHNR and FQNEAQ. Trimming costs V 3 bases and J 10 bases, and their ends lie 22 bases apart. The sequenced sample consisted of naive CD4+ T cells sorted from blood. The sample's cell subset or site label, in plain terms: CD45RA+ positively selected. This receptor was taken from a man aged 25-40 years in good health. The chain links TRBV7-9 with TRBJ2-1, with TRBD1 as a weak D call on 5 bases. The CDR3 corresponds to CASSLQGLPSGVEQFF. The sequenced DNA: TGTGCCAGCAGCTTGCAGGGCCTCCCATCTGGGGTGGAGCAGTTCTTC.